The next 5 T cell receptor beta chains were all read from a single sample in a study of response to subunit inactivated influenza vaccine. From the RT-PCR reads, TCRdb called clonotypes with MiXCR, one entry per CDR3 protein. Found here are over 650,000 distinct CDR3 sequences, 18% of them singletons; the top ten hold 11%. The sample consisted of PBMCs from blood, taken roughly 5 days after vaccination. These receptor sequences come from a middle-aged man who received an inactivated influenza vaccine.

The CDR3 region is CASSSRGSGRGNEQFF. The CDR3 DNA is TGTGCCAGCAGCTCCCGGGGTAGCGGGAGGGGTAATGAGCAGTTCTTC. The V gene is TRBV7-3, the J gene TRBJ2-1; TRBD2 matches at 11 bases. Germline CDR1 reads SGHTA; CDR2 reads FQGTGA. J lost 7 bases, V lost 4 bases, and 9 bases had no gene match. This CDR3 is 16 amino acids long.

The V call is TRBV2, the J call TRBJ2-3, with unresolved D. The CDR3 consists of 13 residues. Germline V gene sequence: CDR1 SNHLY, CDR2 FYNNEI. The germline V and J ends were trimmed by 7 bases and 1 base, with 9 bases remaining between them. The chain's CDR3 is CASMPSGTDTQYF. The CDR3 nucleotides are TGTGCCAGCATGCCAAGCGGCACAGATACGCAGTATTTT.

The rearrangement joins TRBV15 to TRBJ1-2; D remains ambiguous. CDR1 is LNHNV, CDR2 YYDKDF, per germline (reference sequence). The CDR3 extends over 16 amino acids. Trimming shortened V by 1 base and J by 7 bases, and 19 bases separated the two germline ends. The CDR3 here is CATSRVESRLVGGYTF. The CDR3 DNA sequence: TGTGCCACCAGCAGAGTCGAGTCCAGGTTGGTCGGTGGCTACACCTTC.

The table lists this clonotype with many counts. The rearrangement links TRBV10-1 to TRBJ2-7, with 7 bases lining up with TRBD1. J was trimmed by 6 bases and V by 4 bases; bases with no gene match: 3. The CDR3 sequence is 12 residues long. The germline CDR1 and CDR2 sequences are WNHNN and SYGVQD (reference sequence). The DNA of the CDR3 is TGCGCCAGCAGTGGCCCAGGGGGCGAGCAGTACTTC. This translates into CASSGPGGEQYF.

This clonotype was recorded a few times. This CDR3 is CASNLGQGSITGELFF. CDR3 in DNA: TGTGCCAGCAATTTAGGGCAGGGATCCATCACCGGGGAGCTGTTTTTT. The genes are TRBV5-6 and TRBJ2-2; possibly TRBD1 for D (5 bases). The CDR3 is 16 amino acids. Germline loops: CDR1 SGHDT, CDR2 YYEEEE. The V gene lost 6 bases and the J gene lost 4 bases, with 19 bases spanning the gap.